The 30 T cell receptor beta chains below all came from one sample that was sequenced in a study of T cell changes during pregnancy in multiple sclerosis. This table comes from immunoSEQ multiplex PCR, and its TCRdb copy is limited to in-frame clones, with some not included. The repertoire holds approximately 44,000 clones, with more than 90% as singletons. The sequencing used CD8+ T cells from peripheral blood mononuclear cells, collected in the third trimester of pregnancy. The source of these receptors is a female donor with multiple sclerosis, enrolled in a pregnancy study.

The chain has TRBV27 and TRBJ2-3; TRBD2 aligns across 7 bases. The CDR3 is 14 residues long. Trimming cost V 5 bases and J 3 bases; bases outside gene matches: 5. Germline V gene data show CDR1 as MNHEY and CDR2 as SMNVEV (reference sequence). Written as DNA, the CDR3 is TGTGCCAGCAGTGGGGACTATAGGACAGATACGCAGTATTTT. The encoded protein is CASSGDYRTDTQYF.

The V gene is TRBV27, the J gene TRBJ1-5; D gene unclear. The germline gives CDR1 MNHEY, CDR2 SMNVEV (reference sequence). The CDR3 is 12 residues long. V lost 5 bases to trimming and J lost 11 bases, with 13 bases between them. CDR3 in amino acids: CASSPTGLAQHF. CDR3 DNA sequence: TGTGCCAGCAGTCCCACCGGTTTGGCCCAGCATTTT.

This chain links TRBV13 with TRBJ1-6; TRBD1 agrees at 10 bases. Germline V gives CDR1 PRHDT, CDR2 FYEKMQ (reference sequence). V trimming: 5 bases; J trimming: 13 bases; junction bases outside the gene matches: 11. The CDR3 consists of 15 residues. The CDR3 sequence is CASSQRTGGRAPLHF. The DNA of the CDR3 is TGTGCCAGCAGCCAAAGGACAGGGGGAAGAGCGCCCCTCCACTTT.

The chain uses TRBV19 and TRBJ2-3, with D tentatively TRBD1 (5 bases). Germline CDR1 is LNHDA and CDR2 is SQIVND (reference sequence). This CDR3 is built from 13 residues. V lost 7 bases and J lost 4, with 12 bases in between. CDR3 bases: TGTGCCAGTACCCAGGGTCCCCCAGATACGCAGTATTTT. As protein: CASTQGPPDTQYF.

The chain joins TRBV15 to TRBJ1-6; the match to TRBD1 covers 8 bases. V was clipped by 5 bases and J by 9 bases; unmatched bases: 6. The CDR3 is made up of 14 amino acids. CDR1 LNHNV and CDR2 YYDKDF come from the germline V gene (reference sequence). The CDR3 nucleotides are TGTGCCACCAGCCGGGGACAGGTGGGTTCACCCCTCCACTTT. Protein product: CATSRGQVGSPLHF.

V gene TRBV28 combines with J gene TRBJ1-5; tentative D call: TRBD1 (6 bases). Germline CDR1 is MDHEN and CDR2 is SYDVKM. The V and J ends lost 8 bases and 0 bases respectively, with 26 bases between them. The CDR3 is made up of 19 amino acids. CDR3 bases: TGTGCCAGCGACATCGTAGACCGCAGGGGTTTGAGTAGCAATCAGCCCCAGCATTTT. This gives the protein CASDIVDRRGLSSNQPQHF.

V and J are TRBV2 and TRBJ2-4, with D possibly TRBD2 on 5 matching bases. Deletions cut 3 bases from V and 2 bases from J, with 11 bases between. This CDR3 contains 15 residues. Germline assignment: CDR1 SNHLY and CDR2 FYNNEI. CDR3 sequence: CASSERAVTKNIQYF. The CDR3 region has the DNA TGTGCCAGCAGTGAGAGGGCAGTAACCAAAAACATTCAGTACTTC.

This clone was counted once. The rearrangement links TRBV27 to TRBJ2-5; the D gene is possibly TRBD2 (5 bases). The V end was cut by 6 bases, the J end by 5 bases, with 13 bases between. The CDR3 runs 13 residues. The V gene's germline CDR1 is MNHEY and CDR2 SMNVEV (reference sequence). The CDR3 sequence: CASSPTSIETQYF. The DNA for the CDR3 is TGTGCCAGCAGCCCAACTAGTATTGAGACCCAGTACTTC.

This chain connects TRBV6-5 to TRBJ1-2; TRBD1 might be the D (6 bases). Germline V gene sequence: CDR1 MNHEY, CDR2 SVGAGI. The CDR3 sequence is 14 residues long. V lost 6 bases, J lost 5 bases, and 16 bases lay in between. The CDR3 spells CASREDRADYGYTF. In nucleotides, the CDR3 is TGTGCCAGCAGGGAGGACAGAGCAGATTATGGCTACACCTTC.

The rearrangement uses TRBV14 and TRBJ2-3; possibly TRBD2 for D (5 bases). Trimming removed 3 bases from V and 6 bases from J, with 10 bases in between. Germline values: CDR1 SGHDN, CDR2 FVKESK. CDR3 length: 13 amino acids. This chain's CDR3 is CASSQILEDTQYF. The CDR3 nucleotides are TGTGCCAGCAGCCAGATACTAGAGGATACGCAGTATTTT.

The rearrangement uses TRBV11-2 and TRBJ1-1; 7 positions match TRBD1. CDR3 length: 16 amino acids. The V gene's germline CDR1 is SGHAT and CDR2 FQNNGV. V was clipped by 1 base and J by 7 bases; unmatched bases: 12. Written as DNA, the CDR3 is TGTGCCAGCAGCTTAGGGGACAGACCTTTTTCGGTTGAAGCTTTCTTT. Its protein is CASSLGDRPFSVEAFF. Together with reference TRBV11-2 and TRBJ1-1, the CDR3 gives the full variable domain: EAGVAQSPRYKIIEKRQSVAFWCNPISGHATLYWYQQILGQGPKLLIQFQNNGVVDDSQLPKDRFSAERLKGVDSTLKIQPAKLEDSAVYLCASSLGDRPFSVEAFFGQGTRLTVV.

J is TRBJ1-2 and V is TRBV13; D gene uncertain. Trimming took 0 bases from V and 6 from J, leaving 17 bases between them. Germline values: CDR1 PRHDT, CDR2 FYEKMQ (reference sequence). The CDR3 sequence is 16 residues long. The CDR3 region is CASSLGLRSLRDGYTF. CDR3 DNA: TGTGCCAGCAGCTTAGGGTTGCGGAGTTTAAGAGATGGCTACACCTTC.

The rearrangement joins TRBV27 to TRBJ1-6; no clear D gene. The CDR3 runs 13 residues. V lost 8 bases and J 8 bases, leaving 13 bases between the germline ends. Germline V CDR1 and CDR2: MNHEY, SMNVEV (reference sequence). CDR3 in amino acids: CASSYNGDSPLHF. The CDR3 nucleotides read TGTGCCAGCTCGTATAACGGGGATTCACCCCTCCACTTT.

The CDR3 reads CASSQTLDRYNEQFF. The CDR3 bases are TGTGCCAGCAGCCAAACCTTGGACAGATACAATGAGCAGTTCTTC. This chain joins TRBV4-2 and TRBJ2-1, with D possibly matching TRBD1 (6 bases). Trimming took 2 bases from V and 4 from J, leaving 12 bases between them. The CDR3 spans 15 residues. CDR1 is LGHNA and CDR2 is YNFKEQ in the germline V gene.

In nucleotides, the CDR3 is TGTGCCAGTAGAGATACTAGCGGGGGTGAGGATACGCAGTATTTT. Amino acid sequence: CASRDTSGGEDTQYF. This chain links TRBV19 with TRBJ2-3; 11 bases match TRBD2. CDR1 LNHDA and CDR2 SQIVND come from the germline V gene (reference sequence). CDR3 length: 15 residues. V gave up 6 bases and J gave up 6 bases; unmatched junction bases: 8.

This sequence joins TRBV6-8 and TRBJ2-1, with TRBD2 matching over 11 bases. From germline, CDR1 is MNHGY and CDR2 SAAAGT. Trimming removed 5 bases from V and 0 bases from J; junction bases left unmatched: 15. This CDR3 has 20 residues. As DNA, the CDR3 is TGTGCCAGCAGTCGCCTACTAGCGGGAGTCAGGCTGGGCTCCTACAATGAGCAGTTCTTC. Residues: CASSRLLAGVRLGSYNEQFF.

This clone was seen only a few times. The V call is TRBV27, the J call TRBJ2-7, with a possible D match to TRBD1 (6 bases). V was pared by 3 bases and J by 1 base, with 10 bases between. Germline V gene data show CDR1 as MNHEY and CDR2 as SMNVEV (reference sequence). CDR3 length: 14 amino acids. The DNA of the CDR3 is TGTGCCAGCAGTTTGGACAGCCAGTCCTACGAGCAGTACTTC. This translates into CASSLDSQSYEQYF.

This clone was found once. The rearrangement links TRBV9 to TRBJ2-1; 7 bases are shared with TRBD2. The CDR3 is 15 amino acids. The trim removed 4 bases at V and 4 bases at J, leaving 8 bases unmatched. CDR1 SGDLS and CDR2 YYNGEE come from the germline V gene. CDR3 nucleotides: TGTGCCAGCAGCTTTTCTAGCGGTGGGTACAATGAGCAGTTCTTC. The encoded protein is CASSFSSGGYNEQFF. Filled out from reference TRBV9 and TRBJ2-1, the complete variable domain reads DSGVTQTPKHLITATGQRVTLRCSPRSGDLSVYWYQQSLDQGLQFLIQYYNGEERAKGNILERFSAQQFPDLHSELNLSSLELGDSALYFCASSFSSGGYNEQFFGPGTRLTVL.

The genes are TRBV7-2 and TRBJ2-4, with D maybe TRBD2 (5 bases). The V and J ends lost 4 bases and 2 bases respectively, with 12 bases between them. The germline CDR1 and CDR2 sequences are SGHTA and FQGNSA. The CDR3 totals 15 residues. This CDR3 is CASSSVGVTKNIQYF. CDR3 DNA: TGTGCCAGCAGCTCAGTCGGGGTAACCAAAAACATTCAGTACTTC.

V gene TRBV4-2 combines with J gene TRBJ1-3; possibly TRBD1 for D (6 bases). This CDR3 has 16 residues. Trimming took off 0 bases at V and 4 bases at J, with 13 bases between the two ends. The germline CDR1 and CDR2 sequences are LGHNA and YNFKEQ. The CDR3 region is CASSQDGEGEGNTIYF. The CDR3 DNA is TGTGCCAGCAGCCAAGATGGGGAGGGGGAGGGAAACACCATATATTTT.

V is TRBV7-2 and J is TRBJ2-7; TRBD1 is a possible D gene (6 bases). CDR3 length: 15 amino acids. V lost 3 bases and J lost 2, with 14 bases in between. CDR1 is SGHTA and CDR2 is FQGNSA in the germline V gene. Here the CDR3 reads CASSLPRDTAYEQYF. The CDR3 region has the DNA TGTGCCAGCAGCTTGCCCCGGGACACCGCCTACGAGCAGTACTTC.

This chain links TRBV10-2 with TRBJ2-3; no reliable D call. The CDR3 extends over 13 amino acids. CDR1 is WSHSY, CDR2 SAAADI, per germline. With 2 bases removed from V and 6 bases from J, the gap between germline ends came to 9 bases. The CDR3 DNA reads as TGCGCCAGCAGTGAGAGGAGCATGGATACGCAGTATTTT. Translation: CASSERSMDTQYF.

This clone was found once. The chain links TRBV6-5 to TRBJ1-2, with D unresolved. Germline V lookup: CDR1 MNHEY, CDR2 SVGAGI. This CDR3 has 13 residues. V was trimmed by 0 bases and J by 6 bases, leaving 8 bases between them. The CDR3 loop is CASSYSEANGYTF. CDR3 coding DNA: TGTGCCAGCAGTTACTCGGAGGCGAATGGCTACACCTTC.

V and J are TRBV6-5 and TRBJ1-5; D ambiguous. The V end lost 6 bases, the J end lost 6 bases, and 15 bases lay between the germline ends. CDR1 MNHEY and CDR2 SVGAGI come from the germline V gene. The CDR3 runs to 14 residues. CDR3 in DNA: TGTGCCAGCAGAATCCGAGGAGCCCTTCAGCCCCAGCATTTT. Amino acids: CASRIRGALQPQHF.

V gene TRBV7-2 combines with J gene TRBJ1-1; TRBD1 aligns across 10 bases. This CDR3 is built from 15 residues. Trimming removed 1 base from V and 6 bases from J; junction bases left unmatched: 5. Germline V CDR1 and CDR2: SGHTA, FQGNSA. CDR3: CASSLGGQGSPEAFF. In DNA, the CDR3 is TGTGCCAGCAGCTTAGGGGGACAGGGGAGCCCTGAAGCTTTCTTT.

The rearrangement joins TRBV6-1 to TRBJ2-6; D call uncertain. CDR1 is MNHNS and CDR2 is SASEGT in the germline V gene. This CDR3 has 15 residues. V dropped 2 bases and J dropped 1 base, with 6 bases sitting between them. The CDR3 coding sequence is TGTGCCAGCAGTGAACAGTTTTCTGGGGCCAACGTCCTGACTTTC. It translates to CASSEQFSGANVLTF.

Here the CDR3 reads CASSFGRGYEQYF. The CDR3 DNA reads TGTGCCAGCAGTTTTGGACGGGGCTACGAGCAGTACTTC. The chain has TRBV28 and TRBJ2-7, with a tentative D call TRBD2 (5 bases). With 3 bases removed from V and 3 bases from J, the gap between germline ends came to 9 bases. CDR1 MDHEN and CDR2 SYDVKM come from the germline V gene. The CDR3 sequence is 13 residues long. The full variable domain, rest sourced from reference TRBV28 and TRBJ2-7, is DVKVTQSSRYLVKRTGEKVFLECVQDMDHENMFWYRQDPGLGLRLIYFSYDVKMKEKGDIPEGYSVSREKKERFSLILESASTNQTSMYLCASSFGRGYEQYFGPGTRLTVT.

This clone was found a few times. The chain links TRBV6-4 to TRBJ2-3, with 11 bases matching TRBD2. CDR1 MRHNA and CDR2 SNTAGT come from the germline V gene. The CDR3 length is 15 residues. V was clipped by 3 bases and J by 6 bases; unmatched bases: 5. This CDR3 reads CASSEETSGADTQYF. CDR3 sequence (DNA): TGTGCCAGCAGTGAAGAGACTAGCGGGGCCGATACGCAGTATTTT.

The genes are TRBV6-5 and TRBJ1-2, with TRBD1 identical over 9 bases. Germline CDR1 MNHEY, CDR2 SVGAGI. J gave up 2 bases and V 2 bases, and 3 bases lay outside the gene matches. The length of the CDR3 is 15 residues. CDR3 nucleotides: TGTGCCAGCAGTTACGAGACAGGGGGGAACTATGGCTACACCTTC. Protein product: CASSYETGGNYGYTF.

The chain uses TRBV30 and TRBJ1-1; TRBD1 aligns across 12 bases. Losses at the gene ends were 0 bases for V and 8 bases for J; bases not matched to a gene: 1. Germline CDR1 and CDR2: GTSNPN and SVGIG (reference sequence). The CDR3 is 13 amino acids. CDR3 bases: TGTGCCTGGAGTGTTGGGACAGGGGGCGAAGCTTTCTTT. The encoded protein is CAWSVGTGGEAFF.